A single sample is the source of the 16 T cell receptor beta chains below, sequenced in a study of beta chain features in type 1 diabetes. Every bit of the isolated RNA underwent reverse transcription, so sequencing read expressed TCRB transcripts. The repertoire was sequenced with immunoSEQ multiplex PCR; TCRdb's copy has only in-frame clones and lacks some. This table holds 310,000 or so clones, less than 10% found once. Sequenced input: central memory CD4+ T cells from blood. These receptors all stem from a young woman in good health.

Notes on this clone: This sample includes further DNA sequences coding for the same CDR3. The genes are TRBV18 and TRBJ2-7; tentatively, D is TRBD1 or TRBD2 (5 bases each). This CDR3 is 13 amino acids long. Germline V CDR1 and CDR2: KGHSH, LQKENI. Deletions cut 2 bases from V and 4 bases from J, with 9 bases between. The CDR3 DNA reads as TGTGCCAGCTCACCAGGGACCGGGTACGAGCAGTACTTC. It translates to CASSPGTGYEQYF.

There are a few counts of this clone. V usage is TRBV6-1 and J usage is TRBJ2-1, with 12 bases fitting TRBD1. The trim removed 8 bases at V and 9 bases at J, leaving 8 bases unmatched. This CDR3 contains 14 residues. Per the germline V gene, CDR1 is MNHNS and CDR2 is SASEGT. CDR3 region: CASVWDRGQGEQFF. CDR3 nucleotide sequence: TGTGCCAGCGTATGGGACAGGGGGCAAGGTGAGCAGTTCTTC.

Notes on this clone: A much more abundant neighbour one base away suggests this may be a read error. The chain uses TRBV6-5 and TRBJ2-6, with D unclear. V lost 6 bases and J lost 1, with 4 bases in between. Germline assignment: CDR1 MNHEY and CDR2 SVGAGI. The CDR3 is made up of 13 amino acids. CDR3 bases: TGTGCCAGCAGCACGTCTGGGGCCAACGTCCTGACTTTC. Protein sequence: CASSTSGANVLTF.

This clone was detected a few times. The chain joins TRBV7-6 to TRBJ1-1; TRBD1 is a possible D gene (6 bases). This CDR3 comprises 17 residues. Trimming cost V 3 bases and J 4 bases, with 21 bases left between them. Looked up from germline, CDR1 is SGHVS and CDR2 is FNYEAQ. CDR3 sequence (DNA): TGTGCCAGCAGCTTTATAGATCCCAGGGGTTCGGGCACTGAAGCTTTCTTT. Protein product: CASSFIDPRGSGTEAFF.

This clone was counted a few times. The J gene is TRBJ1-2, the V gene TRBV28; no definite D call. Trimming pared 6 bases from V and 5 bases from J, leaving 16 bases between. This CDR3 spans 14 amino acids. Germline values: CDR1 MDHEN, CDR2 SYDVKM. CDR3 sequence reads: CASRRIRYRYGYTF. The CDR3 DNA reads TGTGCCAGCAGGCGAATCAGATACCGATATGGCTACACCTTC.

This clone was detected a few times. The chain has TRBV5-1 and TRBJ2-1; TRBD2 matches 10 bases. The CDR3 contains 16 residues. Germline trimming cut 4 bases from V and 5 bases from J; bases unmatched to any gene: 9. Germline-derived CDR1 and CDR2 are SGHRS and YFSETQ. CDR3 region: CASSLQAGGSNNEQFF. The CDR3 bases are TGCGCCAGCAGCCTACAAGCGGGAGGGAGCAACAATGAGCAGTTCTTC.

V usage is TRBV4-2 and J usage is TRBJ1-1; 9 bases map to TRBD1. V lost 3 bases to trimming and J lost 11 bases; unmatched junction nucleotides: 7. The length of the CDR3 is 13 residues. Germline CDR1 reads LGHNA; CDR2 reads YNFKEQ. The CDR3 region has the DNA TGTGCCAGCAGCCACCCACGGGACAGGGAGGCTTTCTTT. Its protein product is CASSHPRDREAFF.

The J gene is TRBJ2-5, the V gene TRBV5-6; D possibly corresponds to TRBD1 (6 bases). Between the trimmed V and J ends, which lost 2 bases and 5 bases, there was a span of 13 bases. Per germline, CDR1 SGHDT and CDR2 YYEEEE. There are 14 residues in the CDR3. The CDR3 spells CASSLTGSQETQYF. In nucleotides, the CDR3 is TGTGCCAGCAGCTTAACAGGGTCCCAGGAGACCCAGTACTTC. Using reference TRBV5-6 and TRBJ2-5 for the parts outside the CDR3, the full variable domain is DAGVTQSPTHLIKTRGQQVTLRCSPKSGHDTVSWYQQALGQGPQFIFQYYEEEERQRGNFPDRFSGHQFPNYSSELNVNALLLGDSALYLCASSLTGSQETQYFGPGTRLLVL.

The chain couples TRBV2 to TRBJ2-1; no clear D. CDR3 length: 13 amino acids. The V and J ends lost 4 bases and 7 bases respectively, with 11 bases between them. Germline V lookup: CDR1 SNHLY, CDR2 FYNNEI. The CDR3 DNA sequence: TGTGCCAGCAGTGCAGAACTTCTTAATGAGCAGTTCTTC. Translating it yields CASSAELLNEQFF.

This sequence joins TRBV7-9 and TRBJ1-1; D is unresolved. CDR3 length: 13 residues. The germline gives CDR1 SEHNR, CDR2 FQNEAQ (reference sequence). Trimming cost V 4 bases and J 0 bases, with 6 bases left between them. CDR3 in DNA: TGTGCCAGCAGCTACAAGTTGAACACTGAAGCTTTCTTT. It yields the protein CASSYKLNTEAFF.

Only one count was recorded for this clone. The J gene is TRBJ2-7, the V gene TRBV4-3; TRBD1 might be the D (6 bases). V was pared by 3 bases and J by 10 bases, with 16 bases between. The CDR3 is made up of 13 amino acids. Per the germline V gene, CDR1 is LGHNA and CDR2 is YSLEER. The CDR3 here is CASSHADRQIQYF. The CDR3 DNA reads TGCGCCAGCAGCCACGCCGACAGGCAAATACAGTACTTC.

This clone was seen more than once but under ten times. The CDR3 loop reads CASSPPGIRDTQYF. CDR3 nucleotide sequence: TGTGCCAGCTCACCCCCCGGGATAAGGGATACGCAGTATTTT. V and J are TRBV18 and TRBJ2-3; TRBD2 might be the D (5 bases). Germline V gene sequence: CDR1 KGHSH, CDR2 LQKENI. The CDR3 runs to 14 residues. Trimming stripped 3 bases from V and 6 bases from J, with 13 bases between.

This clone was counted between two and nine times. The chain carries TRBV6-5 and TRBJ2-7, with a weak D call TRBD1 (6 bases). CDR3 length: 13 residues. Germline values: CDR1 MNHEY, CDR2 SVGAGI. The V end was cut by 5 bases, the J end by 7 bases, with 15 bases between. CDR3 amino acids: CASSPTGLGEQYF. In DNA, the CDR3 is TGTGCCAGCAGTCCGACAGGTCTAGGGGAGCAGTACTTC.

This clone was counted only a few times. The rearrangement uses TRBV5-1 and TRBJ1-1; D gene uncertain. V was shortened by 5 bases and J by 4 bases, with 6 bases between the two germline ends. The CDR3 contains 11 residues. Germline CDR1 and CDR2: SGHRS and YFSETQ. The CDR3 nucleotides read TGCGCCAGCAGAGAGGCCACTGAAGCTTTCTTT. The encoded protein is CASREATEAFF.

This clone was seen many times. The conserved phenylalanine or tryptophan is not found at the CDR3 terminus, so this likely reflects a read error. The DNA is omitted, as the CDR3 cannot be located on it reliably, and the CDR3 follows TCRdb's listing. V is TRBV7-9 and J is TRBJ2-7; TRBD2 reflects the table's D call only, with no check against the DNA. The CDR3 extends over 11 residues, inclusive of both ends. Germline V gives CDR1 SEHNR, CDR2 FQNEAQ (reference sequence). The CDR3 spells CASSSRLAGVR.

V usage is TRBV7-3 and J usage is TRBJ2-7; 7 bases align to TRBD1. The germline V gene has CDR1 SGHTA and CDR2 FQGTGA. J gave up 4 bases and V 4 bases, and 7 bases lay outside the gene matches. This CDR3 region has 14 residues. The CDR3 spells CASSYNRGPYEQYF. In DNA form, the CDR3 reads TGTGCCAGCAGCTACAACAGGGGTCCTTACGAGCAGTACTTC.